Reported below is one T cell receptor (beta chain). Its specificity is unknown. This CDR3 spans 14 amino acids. V was trimmed by 2 bases and J by 7 bases, leaving 13 bases between them. Germline V lookup: CDR1 SGHRS, CDR2 YFSETQ. This entry is derived from a study of OX40 agonist ivuxolimab in advanced cancers. For the study at large: Clinicians treated patients with ivuxolimab, an agonistic anti-OX40 (CD134) antibody. Points from the study as a whole: Certain nonresponding patients likewise had low normalized T-cell clonal expansion. The study observed clonal expansion of CD4+ and CD8+ blood T cells by week 6 at 0.1 to 3.0 mg/kg.

Researchers took blood at baseline, on cycle 4 day 1, and on cycle 7 day 1. The assay was immunoSEQ multiplex PCR, and TCRdb's table has in-frame clones only and misses some. The data contain fewer than 65,000 clones, roughly 89% of them singletons. The material sequenced was CD4+ or CD8+ T cells sorted from blood, taken in a trial of the OX40 agonist ivuxolimab. The chain recombines TRBV5-1 with TRBJ2-1; D possibly corresponds to TRBD1 (5 bases). This receptor was taken from an adult with an advanced solid tumor such as melanoma, head and neck, liver or kidney cancer. The CDR3 DNA reads as TGCGCCAGCAGCTTCAGTCAGGGTACGAATGAGCAGTTCTTC. Its protein is CASSFSQGTNEQFF.